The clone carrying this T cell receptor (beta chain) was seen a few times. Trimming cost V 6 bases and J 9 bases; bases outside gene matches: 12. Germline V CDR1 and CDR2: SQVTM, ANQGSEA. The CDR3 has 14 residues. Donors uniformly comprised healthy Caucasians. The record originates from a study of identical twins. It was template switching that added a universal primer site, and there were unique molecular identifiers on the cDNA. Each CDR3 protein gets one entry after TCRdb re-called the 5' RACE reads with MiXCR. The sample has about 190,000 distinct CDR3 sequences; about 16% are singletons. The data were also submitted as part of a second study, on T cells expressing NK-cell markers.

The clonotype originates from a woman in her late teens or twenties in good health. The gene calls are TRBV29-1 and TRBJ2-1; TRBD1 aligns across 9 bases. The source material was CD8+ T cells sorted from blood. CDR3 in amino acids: CSVVGTDRGVEQFF. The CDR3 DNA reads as TGCAGCGTCGTGGGGACGGACAGGGGCGTTGAGCAGTTCTTC.